These 7 T cell receptor beta chains originate from one sample sequenced in a study of blood T cell repertoires in COVID-19. Some clones are missing from TCRdb's copy, which holds only in-frame ones; the method was immunoSEQ multiplex PCR. The sample lists about 250,000 clones, roughly 77% occurring once. The sample taken for sequencing was peripheral blood. These TCRs come from a woman aged 80 or over with acute or convalescent COVID-19.

The CDR3 protein is CASSIGQGGSETQYF. The CDR3 nucleotides are TGTGCCAGCAGCATTGGACAGGGGGGTTCGGAGACCCAGTACTTC. The J gene is TRBJ2-5, the V gene TRBV5-5, with TRBD1 matching 10 bases. Germline V CDR1 and CDR2: SGHKS, YYEKEE (reference sequence). V was pared by 4 bases and J by 5 bases, with 8 bases of the junction left unmatched. CDR3 length: 15 amino acids.

The chain carries TRBV5-5 and TRBJ1-1; perhaps TRBD1 as D (5 bases). The CDR3 covers 15 residues. V was pared by 0 bases and J by 1 base, with 10 bases between. CDR1 is SGHKS and CDR2 is YYEKEE in the germline V gene (reference sequence). CDR3 region: CASSLDPTENTEAFF. The DNA of the CDR3 is TGTGCCAGCAGCTTGGATCCGACAGAGAACACTGAAGCTTTCTTT.

This chain links TRBV27 with TRBJ2-1, with TRBD2 matching 16 bases. The CDR3 contains 17 residues. The J segment lost 2 bases and the V segment lost 11 bases, leaving 9 bases of the junction unmatched. The germline CDR1 and CDR2 sequences are MNHEY and SMNVEV (reference sequence). The CDR3 nucleotides are TGTGCCTCTGGGACTAGCGGGAGGGCCGAAACCTACAATGAGCAGTTCTTC. Translating gives CASGTSGRAETYNEQFF.

Details on this clone: The sample has other DNA sequences that encode this CDR3 too. V gene TRBV9 combines with J gene TRBJ2-3; TRBD2 aligns across 8 bases. With 0 bases clipped from V and 1 base from J, the junction kept 1 base outside the gene matches. The CDR3 has 15 residues. Per germline, CDR1 SGDLS and CDR2 YYNGEE. CDR3 in DNA: TGTGCCAGCAGCGTAGGCGGGGGGCGCACAGATACGCAGTATTTT. This translates into CASSVGGGRTDTQYF.

The chain carries TRBV7-8 and TRBJ2-1, with 12 bases fitting TRBD2. Trimming took 7 bases from V and 5 from J; bases not matched to a gene: 6. This CDR3 has 15 amino acids. Germline V gene sequence: CDR1 SGHVS, CDR2 FQNEAQ. CDR3 in amino acids: CASTLRLAGDNEQFF. The CDR3 nucleotides are TGTGCCAGCACCCTAAGACTAGCGGGGGACAATGAGCAGTTCTTC.

V gene TRBV25-1 combines with J gene TRBJ1-4; D is undetermined. CDR1 is MGHDK and CDR2 is SYGVNS in the germline V gene. The CDR3 is 12 residues long. Trimming removed 3 bases from V and 7 bases from J, with 6 bases in between. The CDR3 loop is CASSDPGEKLFF. The CDR3 DNA is TGTGCCAGCAGTGACCCCGGTGAAAAACTGTTTTTT.

The V and J genes are TRBV13 and TRBJ2-3, with TRBD1 matching 7 bases. Trimming cost V 10 bases and J 0 bases; bases outside gene matches: 4. Germline CDR1 reads PRHDT; CDR2 reads FYEKMQ (reference sequence). The CDR3 has 13 amino acids. Written as DNA, the CDR3 is TGTGCCACGGACAGGCGAAGCACAGATACGCAGTATTTT. Its translation is CATDRRSTDTQYF.